The T cell receptor (beta chain) described here comes from a study of CD8 T cells in ankylosing spondylitis. For TCR beta, libraries came from quantitative 5'-RACE with molecular barcodes. TCRdb itself ran the 5' RACE reads through MiXCR, one entry per CDR3 protein. Among a few hundred thousand distinct CDR3 sequences listed, 20% to 25% were seen once. Points from the study as a whole: Peripheral blood samples showed relatively rare disease-linked clones, and these clones were CD8+. Earlier reports found some motif variants in synovial fluid and blood in reactive arthritis. Matched ankylosing spondylitis synovial fluid reportedly showed significant enrichment of disease-linked clones. Among TCR beta sequences, a motif of roughly 8 highly homologous variants appeared characteristic of ankylosing spondylitis blood.

This clonotype has only a few counts. What it binds is not known. Sequenced material: blood, either unsorted or a sorted T cell fraction (not recorded which). The TCR comes from a male donor with ankylosing spondylitis.

The CDR3 spells CSARDLGLGADTQYF. The CDR3 DNA is TGCAGTGCTAGAGATCTAGGTCTAGGGGCAGATACGCAGTATTTT. This chain joins TRBV20-1 and TRBJ2-3, with D maybe TRBD1 (5 bases). Germline-derived CDR1 and CDR2 are DFQATT and SNEGSKA (reference sequence). CDR3 length: 15 residues. V was cut by 0 bases and J by 4 bases, with 14 bases left in between.